A single sample gave rise to the 13 T cell receptor beta chains below, sequenced in a study of blood T cell repertoires in COVID-19. Sequencing used immunoSEQ multiplex PCR; TCRdb keeps in-frame clones, though not all of them. The profile shows about 320,000 clones, roughly nine tenths of them singletons. The source material was PBMCs or T cells enriched from blood (not recorded which). The receptors shown here come from a man aged 60 to 75 who had recovered from COVID-19.

In its sample, this clone was seen a few times. The chain links TRBV19 to TRBJ1-5, with D perhaps TRBD1 (5 bases). Looked up from germline, CDR1 is LNHDA and CDR2 is SQIVND (reference sequence). Trimming took 4 bases from V and 8 from J, leaving 9 bases between them. The CDR3 covers 12 residues. CDR3 nucleotides: TGTGCCAGTAGTACAGGGTACAAGCCCCAGCATTTT. Encoded protein: CASSTGYKPQHF.

CDR3 loop: CATSDGAGTTGDTQYF. The CDR3 DNA reads as TGTGCCACCAGTGACGGAGCTGGGACTACTGGAGATACGCAGTATTTT. The chain has TRBV24-1 and TRBJ2-3; 7 bases align to TRBD2. This CDR3 spans 16 amino acids. The V gene end was trimmed by 4 bases and the J gene end by 5 bases; junction bases not matched to a gene: 11. Germline-derived CDR1 and CDR2 are KGHDR and SFDVKD.

The V call is TRBV18, the J call TRBJ2-3, with D perhaps TRBD1 (7 bases). V lost 6 bases to trimming and J lost 0 bases, with 13 bases between them. Looked up from germline, CDR1 is KGHSH and CDR2 is LQKENI. The CDR3 runs 15 residues. CDR3 in DNA: TGTGCCAGCTCCAGGGGGGCAGCTAGCACAGATACGCAGTATTTT. Translated, it gives CASSRGAASTDTQYF.

The chain links TRBV9 to TRBJ2-1; 12 positions agree with TRBD2. The CDR3 is made up of 15 amino acids. The trim removed 4 bases at V and 7 bases at J, leaving 6 bases unmatched. Germline lookup yields CDR1 SGDLS and CDR2 YYNGEE. CDR3 protein: CASSPWTSGENEQFF. CDR3 DNA sequence: TGTGCCAGCAGCCCCTGGACTAGCGGGGAGAATGAGCAGTTCTTC.

The V gene is TRBV18, the J gene TRBJ2-1, with a weak D call TRBD2 (6 bases). The germline CDR1 and CDR2 sequences are KGHSH and LQKENI. Trimming shortened V by 3 bases and J by 4 bases, and 13 bases separated the two germline ends. The CDR3 is 15 residues long. DNA for the CDR3: TGTGCCAGCTCACCGCTTATGGGAGGATACAATGAGCAGTTCTTC. Protein product: CASSPLMGGYNEQFF.

V and J are TRBV5-1 and TRBJ2-7, with 7 bases aligning to TRBD1. V was pared by 4 bases and J by 0 bases, with 4 bases of the junction left unmatched. Germline-derived CDR1 and CDR2 are SGHRS and YFSETQ. The CDR3 covers 14 residues. The CDR3: CASSAPGGSYEQYF. The CDR3 DNA reads TGCGCCAGCAGCGCCCCAGGGGGCTCCTACGAGCAGTACTTC.

DNA for the CDR3: TGTGCCAGCAGCGTAGTTTCTAGCGGGAGTGCAGATACGCAGTATTTT. This encodes CASSVVSSGSADTQYF. The chain employs TRBV9 and TRBJ2-3; 10 bases are shared with TRBD2. Trimming took 0 bases from V and 4 from J; bases not matched to a gene: 5. The CDR3 runs to 16 residues. Per germline, CDR1 SGDLS and CDR2 YYNGEE.

The gene calls are TRBV19 and TRBJ1-2, with 8 bases aligning to TRBD1. V was pared by 6 bases and J by 5 bases, with 11 bases of the junction left unmatched. Germline V gene data show CDR1 as LNHDA and CDR2 as SQIVND (reference sequence). The CDR3 runs 15 residues. CDR3 protein: CASRLPGTGHYGYTF. CDR3 nucleotides: TGTGCCAGTAGACTCCCCGGGACAGGCCATTATGGCTACACCTTC.

The chain has TRBV19 and TRBJ1-2, with D maybe TRBD1 (6 bases). This CDR3 is built from 16 residues. Looked up from germline, CDR1 is LNHDA and CDR2 is SQIVND (reference sequence). The germline V and J ends were trimmed by 7 bases and 2 bases, with 20 bases remaining between them. CDR3: CASKEARGLQNYGYTF. CDR3 in DNA: TGTGCCAGTAAGGAGGCCAGGGGCCTCCAAAACTATGGCTACACCTTC.

This clone was seen a single time. The chain has TRBV5-1 and TRBJ2-1, with TRBD2 identical over 7 bases. Trimming took 1 base from V and 0 from J; bases not matched to a gene: 10. In germline, CDR1 is SGHRS, CDR2 YFSETQ. The CDR3 extends over 18 amino acids. The CDR3 spells CASSLLAVIDSSYNEQFF. The DNA of the CDR3 is TGCGCCAGCAGCTTGCTAGCGGTTATCGATAGCTCCTACAATGAGCAGTTCTTC.

The chain joins TRBV28 to TRBJ2-7; possibly TRBD2 for D (5 bases). This CDR3 spans 14 amino acids. The V gene's germline CDR1 is MDHEN and CDR2 SYDVKM. Trimming took off 2 bases at V and 3 bases at J, with 11 bases between the two ends. The CDR3 nucleotides are TGTGCCAGCAGTTTAAGCGCGGGCAGCTACGAGCAGTACTTC. It translates to CASSLSAGSYEQYF.

V and J are TRBV7-3 and TRBJ2-3; no firm D call. CDR1 and CDR2 (germline): SGHTA, FQGTGA. This CDR3 has 14 amino acids. With 3 bases removed from V and 1 base from J, the gap between germline ends came to 8 bases. The CDR3 protein is CASSFSQGTDTQYF. The CDR3 coding sequence is TGTGCCAGCAGCTTCTCGCAGGGCACAGATACGCAGTATTTT.

This chain links TRBV5-1 with TRBJ2-2, with 13 nucleotides matching TRBD2. This CDR3 is built from 16 residues. With V trimmed by 7 bases and J by 4 bases, 7 bases remained unmatched. Looked up from germline, CDR1 is SGHRS and CDR2 is YFSETQ. The CDR3 reads CASYGLAGAVTGELFF. The CDR3 DNA sequence: TGCGCCAGCTACGGACTAGCGGGAGCGGTCACCGGGGAGCTGTTTTTT. Full variable domain (missing parts from reference TRBV5-1 and TRBJ2-2): KAGVTQTPRYLIKTRGQQVTLSCSPISGHRSVSWYQQTPGQGLQFLFEYFSETQRNKGNFPGRFSGRQFSNSRSEMNVSTLELGDSALYLCASYGLAGAVTGELFFGEGSRLTVL.